This TCR beta chain is drawn from a study of memory CD4+ T cells and cytomegalovirus serostatus. Overall study findings and caveats: The CMV-associated TCR signature appears largely within the CD4+ memory repertoire.

Comment on this clone: The target antigen is unknown.

Single viable CD3+CD4+CD8-CD45RO+ cells were sorted as the memory CD4+ T cells. Method: immunoSEQ multiplex PCR; TCRdb's copy keeps in-frame clones and lacks some. The table includes 61,000 or so clones, about 78% detected once. V was pared by 7 bases and J by 2 bases, with 7 bases between. CDR3 length: 11 amino acids. Germline V gene sequence: CDR1 SQVTM, CDR2 ANQGSEA. The TCR comes from an adult in good health and CMV-seronegative. Some clones in this sample may be carry-over from other donors' samples. This rearrangement joins TRBV29-1 to TRBJ2-3; D may be TRBD2 (5 bases). The sequenced material came from memory CD4+ T cells from blood. CDR3: CSGTYTDTQYF. CDR3 sequence (DNA): TGCAGCGGGACTTACACAGATACGCAGTATTTT.